This TCR beta chain was profiled in a study of cytomegalovirus exposure and HLA in healthy donors. Germline V gene sequence: CDR1 GTSNPN, CDR2 SVGIG (reference sequence). The CDR3 extends over 15 amino acids. J lost 3 bases, V lost 2 bases, and 8 bases had no gene match. Sequencing used immunoSEQ multiplex PCR; TCRdb keeps in-frame clones, though not all of them. The sample has fewer than 90,000 clones, almost 97% seen once; the top ten hold roughly 1.6%. Specimen: PBMCs. This TCR came from a man aged 18 to 35 in good health and CMV-seropositive. The genes are TRBV30 and TRBJ2-7; 9 bases agree with TRBD1. CDR3 region: CAWSSRTGDLYEQYF. DNA of the CDR3: TGTGCCTGGAGTTCCCGGACAGGGGATCTCTACGAGCAGTACTTC.